This T cell receptor (beta chain) was sequenced in a study of cytomegalovirus exposure and HLA in healthy donors. Study findings and constraints: That first-cohort TCR clusters tended to co-occur in the roughly 110 validation repertoires was found in a later analysis.

This clone was observed a single time. The antigen remains undetermined. Germline-derived CDR1 and CDR2 are SGHNT and YYREEE (reference sequence). Deletions cut 2 bases from V and 0 bases from J, with 9 bases between. The CDR3 consists of 14 residues. Separation from the roughly 670-subject first cohort characterized the roughly 130-subject validation cohort, to which the donors belonged. Profiling relied on immunoSEQ multiplex PCR, and the TCRdb table lists in-frame clones only, not all of them. The data show about 220,000 clones, about 86% seen once. The V and J genes are TRBV5-4 and TRBJ2-7; a weak D match, TRBD2 (6 bases). The material sequenced was PBMCs. This TCR was sampled from a woman younger than 30 in good health and CMV-seronegative. Here the CDR3 DNA reads TGTGCCAGCAGCTTCGGGGGTATCTCCTACGAGCAGTACTTC. Encoded protein: CASSFGGISYEQYF.